This T cell receptor (beta chain) was identified during a study of T cell repertoires in cytomegalovirus infection (dated by TCRdb to the late 2010s). In terms of the full investigation: Recently identified HLA-C-restricted CMV epitopes, whose presentation resists viral immunomodulation, were targeted by peptide stimulations together with well-studied HLA-B-restricted epitopes. Because public TCR beta signatures pointed to carriage of CMV infection together with the matching HLA type, the HLA type of each donor mattered for the analysis. Broad study findings and their caveats: The ex vivo response was dominated by HLA-C-restricted CMV-specific TCR beta clonotypes, which also provided the single most frequent clonotype in two of eight donors. Carriers of CMV infection plus the relevant HLA type were discriminated by the cumulative frequency of public TCR beta family members in the study cohort and in an independent approximately 350-donor cohort.

What this sample's treatment or condition label stands for: in vitro stimulation with specific CMV peptide epitopes to enrich CMV-specific T cells. In the case of this clonotype: Its cognate antigen has yet to be identified. No qualities accompany the bases; no much larger clone lies one base away.

This sample was sequenced with an Illumina HiSeq 1500. TCRdb applied fastp at Q25 and MiXCR to the public reads, then kept only in-frame beta chains. Each entry merges the rows of one CDR3 protein and shows their most common DNA and genes. This sample comprises about 310,000 distinct CDR3 sequences, approximately 25% of them detected only once. The ten most abundant clones make up approximately 12% of the sample. The CDR3, cysteine through phenylalanine, is 15 amino acids long. Just the 45-base CDR3 DNA is kept, in frame starting at base 1. CDR1 and CDR2 are drawn from the germline V gene (reference sequence): LNHDA, SQIVND. V is shortened by 8 bases, J by 0 bases, and the region joining them spans 14 bases.

The origin of this receptor is a human donor in good health (CMV status not recorded). Some clones in this sample may be carry-over from other donors' samples. This specimen was cultured PBMCs, taken from culture after CMV antigen stimulation. The chain uses TRBV19 and TRBJ1-3; confidence is insufficient to name the D gene. The CDR3 region: CASGRRWSSGNTIYF. The sequenced DNA: TGTGCCAGTGGACGCCGGTGGAGCTCTGGAAACACCATATATTTT.